This T cell receptor (beta chain) is drawn from a study of T cell responses to AZD1222 COVID-19 vaccine. Overall study findings and caveats: Without day 14 samples, only post-peak T cell repertoires were studied. The study reported that nearly half of spike-specific TCRs target unmutated variant regions. Spike-specific TCR breadth and depth both grew after two AZD1222 doses.

The method was immunoSEQ multiplex PCR; TCRdb's version includes in-frame clones alone and lacks a portion of them. This table has roughly 180,000 clones, roughly 92% appearing once. Remarks on this clone: Its antigen is still unknown.

This material consisted of peripheral blood, taken 28 days after the second AZD1222 dose. The clonotype was recovered from an adult who received the AZD1222 COVID-19 vaccine.

CDR3 region: CASSLSTTTNEKLFF. In nucleotides, the CDR3 is TGTGCCAGCAGCTTATCGACCACAACTAATGAAAAACTGTTTTTT. The chain has TRBV11-2 and TRBJ1-4; D gene unclear. The CDR3 has 15 residues. Trimming shortened V by 2 bases and J by 0 bases, and 7 bases separated the two germline ends. Germline CDR1 and CDR2: SGHAT and FQNNGV. Based on the CDR3 plus reference TRBV11-2 and TRBJ1-4, the full variable domain is EAGVAQSPRYKIIEKRQSVAFWCNPISGHATLYWYQQILGQGPKLLIQFQNNGVVDDSQLPKDRFSAERLKGVDSTLKIQPAKLEDSAVYLCASSLSTTTNEKLFFGSGTQLSVL.